This T cell receptor beta chain was observed in a study of OX40 agonist ivuxolimab in advanced cancers. Study-level background: While on treatment, patients had intravenous ivuxolimab at 0.01 to 10 mg/kg every 2 weeks.

TCRdb keeps only in-frame clones here, not all; method: immunoSEQ multiplex PCR. This table holds about 67,000 clones, around 80% found once. Of note for this clone: Its antigen remains unidentified.

CDR1 is ENHRY and CDR2 is SYGVKD in the germline V gene. With 6 bases removed from V and 8 bases from J, the gap between germline ends came to 22 bases. This CDR3 has 15 residues. Systemic immunosuppression or a history of autoimmune disease excluded patients. General study results and limits: Mean expanded clone counts were higher in CD8+ than CD4+ T cells. Some of the lowest clonal expansion was seen in partial responders at 0.1-3.0 mg/kg.

This receptor was taken from an adult with an advanced solid tumor such as melanoma, head and neck, liver or kidney cancer. Specimen: CD4+ or CD8+ T cells sorted from blood, collected in a trial of the OX40 agonist ivuxolimab. This chain connects TRBV10-3 to TRBJ1-2; no clear D gene. The CDR3 bases are TGTGCCATCAGCCACTCGACACGGGAGGGTATCGGCTACACCTTC. It codes for CAISHSTREGIGYTF.